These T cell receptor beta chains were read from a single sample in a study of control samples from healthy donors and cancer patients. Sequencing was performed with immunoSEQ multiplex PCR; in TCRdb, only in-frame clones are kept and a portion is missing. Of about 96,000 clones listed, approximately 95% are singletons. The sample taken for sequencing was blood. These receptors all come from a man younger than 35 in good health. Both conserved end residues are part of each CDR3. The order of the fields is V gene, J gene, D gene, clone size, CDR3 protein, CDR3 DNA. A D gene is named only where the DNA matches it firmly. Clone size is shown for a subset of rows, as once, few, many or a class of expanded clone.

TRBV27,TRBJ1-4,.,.,CASSLEGATNEKLFF,TGTGCCAGCAGTTTAGAGGGGGCAACTAATGAAAAACTGTTTTTT
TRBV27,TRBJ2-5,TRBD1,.,CASSGDRDQETQYF,TGTGCCAGCAGTGGAGACAGGGACCAAGAGACCCAGTACTTC
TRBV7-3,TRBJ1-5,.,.,CASSLTGNGNQPQHF,TGTGCCAGCAGCTTAACGGGTAATGGCAATCAGCCCCAGCATTTT
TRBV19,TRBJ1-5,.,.,CASSIVGGRDSNQPQHF,TGTGCCAGTAGTATAGTCGGGGGCAGGGATAGCAATCAGCCCCAGCATTTT
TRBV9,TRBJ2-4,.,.,CASSVEDRAGPHLAKNIQYF,TGTGCCAGCAGCGTAGAAGATCGGGCAGGCCCCCACTTAGCCAAAAACATTCAGTACTTC
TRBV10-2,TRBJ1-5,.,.,CASMGDGDQPQHF,TGCGCCAGCATGGGGGACGGAGATCAGCCCCAGCATTTT
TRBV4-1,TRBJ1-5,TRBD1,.,CASSQFITGTGSNQPQHF,TGCGCCAGCAGCCAATTCATCACCGGGACAGGGAGCAATCAGCCCCAGCATTTT
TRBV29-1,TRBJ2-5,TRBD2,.,CSVEARTSGEETQYF,TGCAGCGTTGAAGCTCGGACTAGCGGGGAAGAGACCCAGTACTTC
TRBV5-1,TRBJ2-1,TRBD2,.,CASSSMTSGINEQFF,TGCGCCAGCAGCTCCATGACTAGCGGGATTAATGAGCAGTTCTTC
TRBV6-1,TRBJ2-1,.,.,CASSDRRYNEQFF,TGTGCCAGCAGTGACCGGCGGTACAATGAGCAGTTCTTC
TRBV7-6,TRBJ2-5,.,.,CASRRGRDANQETQYF,TGTGCCAGCAGGAGAGGCCGGGACGCAAACCAAGAGACCCAGTACTTC
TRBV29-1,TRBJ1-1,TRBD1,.,CSVEETGQGLSTEAFF,TGCAGCGTTGAAGAAACGGGACAGGGGTTGTCGACTGAAGCTTTCTTT
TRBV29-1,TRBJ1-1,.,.,CSVETPTGHTEAFF,TGCAGCGTTGAAACGCCAACAGGGCACACTGAAGCTTTCTTT
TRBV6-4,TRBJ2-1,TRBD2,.,CASSDEREAREQFF,TGTGCCAGCAGTGACGAGCGGGAGGCAAGGGAGCAGTTCTTC
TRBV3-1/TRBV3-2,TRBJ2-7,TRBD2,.,CASSQLTSGGHEQYF,TGTGCCAGCAGCCAATTGACTAGCGGGGGCCACGAGCAGTACTTC
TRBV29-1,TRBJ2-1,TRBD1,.,CSVTTIRGTGGNEQFF,TGCAGCGTTACGACGATAAGGGGGACAGGGGGCAATGAGCAGTTCTTC
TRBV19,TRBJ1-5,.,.,CASSIAGRLLGGNQPQHF,TGTGCCAGTAGTATAGCGGGACGGTTGCTTGGGGGCAATCAGCCCCAGCATTTT
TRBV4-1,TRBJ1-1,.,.,CASSLNTNTEAFF,TGCGCCAGCAGCCTAAACACGAACACTGAAGCTTTCTTT
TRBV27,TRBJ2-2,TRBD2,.,CASTLIAGNTGELFF,TGTGCCAGCACCCTCATAGCGGGGAACACCGGGGAGCTGTTTTTT
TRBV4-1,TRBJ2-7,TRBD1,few,CASSQGMLGQGVYEQYF,TGCGCCAGCAGCCAAGGTATGTTGGGACAGGGAGTCTACGAGCAGTACTTC
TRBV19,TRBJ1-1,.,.,CASSPTRRGNTEAFF,TGTGCCAGTAGTCCCACTCGGAGGGGCAACACTGAAGCTTTCTTT
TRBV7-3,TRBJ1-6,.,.,CASSLTGDGNSPLHF,TGTGCCAGCAGCTTGACGGGGGACGGCAATTCACCCCTCCACTTT
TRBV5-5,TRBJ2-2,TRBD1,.,CASSLAMTGEAGAGELFF,TGTGCCAGCAGCCTAGCCATGACAGGGGAAGCGGGCGCCGGGGAGCTGTTTTTT
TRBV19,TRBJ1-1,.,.,CASSIIGDRTEAFF,TGTGCCAGTAGTATAATCGGGGACCGCACTGAAGCTTTCTTT
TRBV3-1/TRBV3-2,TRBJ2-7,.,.,CASSPRGAEPYEQYF,TGTGCCAGCAGCCCCAGAGGGGCAGAGCCCTACGAGCAGTACTTC
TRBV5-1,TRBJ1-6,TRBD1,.,CASSPGTGVNSPLHF,TGCGCCAGCAGCCCTGGGACAGGGGTGAATTCACCCCTCCACTTT
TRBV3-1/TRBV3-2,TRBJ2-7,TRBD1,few,CASSRTGGWNEQYF,TGTGCCAGCAGCCGGACAGGCGGTTGGAACGAGCAGTACTTC
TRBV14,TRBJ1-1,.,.,CASSRGGNTEAFF,TGTGCCAGCAGCCGAGGGGGGAACACTGAAGCTTTCTTT
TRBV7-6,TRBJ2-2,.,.,CASSLTGTGELFF,TGTGCCAGCAGCCTTACAGGGACCGGGGAGCTGTTTTTT
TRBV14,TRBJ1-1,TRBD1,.,CASTRATGETEAFF,TGTGCCAGCACCCGGGCTACAGGGGAAACTGAAGCTTTCTTT
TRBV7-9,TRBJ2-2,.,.,CASSPSGSNTGELFF,TGTGCCAGCAGCCCCTCCGGGTCGAACACCGGGGAGCTGTTTTTT
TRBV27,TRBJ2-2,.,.,CASRLTDGTLNTGELFF,TGTGCCAGCAGACTAACCGACGGGACACTGAACACCGGGGAGCTGTTTTTT
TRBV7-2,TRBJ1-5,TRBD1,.,CASSSRTGSNQPQHF,TGTGCCAGCAGCTCACGGACAGGGAGCAATCAGCCCCAGCATTTT
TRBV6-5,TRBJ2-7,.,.,CASSPKTGGIYEQYF,TGTGCCAGCAGCCCGAAGACAGGAGGTATTTACGAGCAGTACTTC
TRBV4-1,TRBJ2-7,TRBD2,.,CASSQGTGTSGGYEQYF,TGCGCCAGCAGCCAAGGTACGGGGACCAGCGGGGGCTACGAGCAGTACTTC
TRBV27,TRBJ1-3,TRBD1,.,CASSPLTGPDTIYF,TGTGCCAGCAGTCCATTGACAGGGCCCGACACCATATATTTT
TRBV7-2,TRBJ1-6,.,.,CASSSQGTSPLHF,TGTGCCAGCAGCTCCCAGGGCACGTCACCCCTCCACTTT
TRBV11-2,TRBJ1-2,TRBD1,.,CASSLGFGQGANYGYTF,TGTGCCAGCAGCTTAGGATTCGGACAGGGAGCTAACTATGGCTACACCTTC
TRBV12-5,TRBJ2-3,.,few,CASGFGFGGTDTQYF,TGTGCTAGTGGTTTCGGGTTCGGTGGGACAGATACGCAGTATTTT
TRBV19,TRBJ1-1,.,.,CASRLPGNTEAFF,TGTGCCAGTAGGTTGCCAGGGAACACTGAAGCTTTCTTT
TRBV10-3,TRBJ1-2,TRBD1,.,CAISGQGEGLSGGYTF,TGTGCCATCAGCGGACAGGGAGAGGGTCTATCGGGCGGCTACACCTTC
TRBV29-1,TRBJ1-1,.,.,CSVGTGNTEAFF,TGCAGCGTTGGGACGGGGAACACTGAAGCTTTCTTT
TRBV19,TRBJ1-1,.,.,CASSAGPMNTEAFF,TGTGCCAGTAGCGCGGGGCCGATGAACACTGAAGCTTTCTTT
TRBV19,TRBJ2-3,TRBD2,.,CASKILASGGTDTQYF,TGTGCCAGTAAAATTCTGGCTAGCGGGGGCACAGATACGCAGTATTTT
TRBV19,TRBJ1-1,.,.,CASSIDLSANTEAFF,TGTGCCAGTAGTATAGATCTTTCCGCGAACACTGAAGCTTTCTTT
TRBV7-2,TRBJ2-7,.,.,CTSSQRDSYEQYF,TGTACCAGCAGCCAGCGGGACAGCTACGAGCAGTACTTC
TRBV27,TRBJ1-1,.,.,CASSLGRGTEAFF,TGTGCCAGCAGTTTAGGCAGGGGCACTGAAGCTTTCTTT
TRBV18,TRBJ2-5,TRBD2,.,CASSPPIGAGDQETQYF,TGTGCCAGCTCACCACCCATAGGAGCGGGAGACCAAGAGACCCAGTACTTC
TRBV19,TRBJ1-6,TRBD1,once,CASSRQGSSYNSPLHF,TGTGCCAGTAGCCGACAGGGAAGCTCCTATAATTCACCCCTCCACTTT
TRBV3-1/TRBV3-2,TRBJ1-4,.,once,CASSQSGPNEKLFF,TGTGCCAGCAGTCAATCAGGTCCTAATGAAAAACTGTTTTTT
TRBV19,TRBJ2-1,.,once,CASSLTDYNEQFF,TGTGCCAGTAGTTTGACAGACTACAATGAGCAGTTCTTC
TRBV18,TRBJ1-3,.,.,CASSPRQDANSGNTIYF,TGTGCCAGCTCACCGAGACAGGATGCTAACTCTGGAAACACCATATATTTT
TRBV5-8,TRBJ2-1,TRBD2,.,CASSLVASGRNEQFF,TGTGCCAGCAGCTTGGTTGCTAGCGGGAGGAATGAGCAGTTCTTC
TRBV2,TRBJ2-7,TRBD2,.,CASSEVAGGVDEQYF,TGTGCCAGCAGTGAGGTAGCGGGGGGAGTAGACGAGCAGTACTTC
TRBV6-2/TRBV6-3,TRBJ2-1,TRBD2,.,CASSYSTSGSNEQFF,TGTGCCAGCAGTTACTCGACTAGCGGGAGCAATGAGCAGTTCTTC
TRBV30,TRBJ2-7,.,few,CAWTQSYEQYF,TGTGCCTGGACACAGTCCTACGAGCAGTACTTC
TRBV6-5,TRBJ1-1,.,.,CASRRARNTEAFF,TGTGCCAGCAGACGGGCCAGGAACACTGAAGCTTTCTTT
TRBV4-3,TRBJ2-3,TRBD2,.,CASSQDRLAGFRTDTQYF,TGCGCCAGCAGCCAAGATCGTCTAGCGGGATTTCGTACAGATACGCAGTATTTT
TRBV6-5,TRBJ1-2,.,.,CASIRGRGYGYTF,TGTGCCAGCATCCGGGGGCGGGGGTATGGCTACACCTTC
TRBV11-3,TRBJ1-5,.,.,CASSISQTKAGYQPQHF,TGTGCCAGCAGCATCAGCCAGACCAAAGCGGGTTATCAGCCCCAGCATTTT